This TCR beta chain was recorded in a study of blood T cell repertoires in COVID-19. Study-level information: Acute-phase and convalescent COVID-19 samples originated in the United States, Italy and Spain.

As processed by the authors: Amplification with reference gene primers provided the estimates of nucleated cell counts. Using immunoSEQ multiplex PCR, the repertoire was profiled, and TCRdb retains in-frame clones only, with some absent. The V and J calls and the clone size are those of that table, but D and trimming were determined from the DNA. The sample has 110,000 or so clones, around 81% seen once. From germline, CDR1 is LNHDA and CDR2 SQIVND (reference sequence). V shed 6 bases and J shed 5 bases, with 16 bases lying between them. CDR3 length equals 14 residues. This clone showed up just a few times.

The source material was peripheral blood. The chain joins TRBV19 to TRBJ1-2; D gene unclear. This sequence originates from a woman in her seventies with acute or convalescent COVID-19. For the CDR3, the DNA is TGTGCCAGTAGACAGACTAAATCTGGATATGGCTACACCTTC. This encodes CASRQTKSGYGYTF.